The rows below give T cell receptor beta chains drawn from one sample of a study of cytomegalovirus exposure and HLA in healthy donors. This table comes from immunoSEQ multiplex PCR, and its TCRdb copy is limited to in-frame clones, with some not included. Here the sample spans approximately 170,000 clones, around three quarters being singletons. The sample comprised PBMCs. These receptor sequences come from a young woman in good health and CMV-seropositive. Each CDR3 is given with its conserved first and last residue. D genes are given only for firm matches. Clone size appears in some rows only: once, few, many, or a class for an expanded clone.

TRBJ2-5 | TRBD1 | NA | TRBV29-1 | TGCAGCGTTGTGAGGGACAGGGGGCTTCAAGAGACCCAGTACTTC | CSVVRDRGLQETQYF
TRBJ2-2 | NA | NA | TRBV15 | TGTGCCACCAGCAGAGATCTGACCGGGGAGCTGTTTTTT | CATSRDLTGELFF
TRBJ1-3 | NA | NA | TRBV5-4 | TGTGCCAGCAGCTTGGGGGGCCTACCTGGAAACACCATATATTTT | CASSLGGLPGNTIYF
TRBJ2-1 | TRBD2 | NA | TRBV6-1 | TGTGCCAGCAGTGAACGACTAGCGGGCTCCTACAATGAGCAGTTCTTC | CASSERLAGSYNEQFF
TRBJ1-1 | NA | NA | TRBV4-3 | TGCGCCAGCAGCCAAGACCTTATAGCACCTGAAGCTTTCTTT | CASSQDLIAPEAFF
TRBJ1-4 | NA | NA | TRBV6-1 | TGTGCCAGCACCAAACCAGATGAAAAACTGTTTTTT | CASTKPDEKLFF
TRBJ1-1 | TRBD1 | NA | TRBV10-3 | TGTGCCATCAGTGACGCCGGGACAGGGGGGACTGAAGCTTTCTTT | CAISDAGTGGTEAFF
TRBJ2-7 | NA | NA | TRBV6-5 | TGTGCCAGCAGTAAACTGCCCTACGAGCAGTACTTC | CASSKLPYEQYF
TRBJ2-7 | TRBD2 | NA | TRBV7-9 | TGTTCCAGCAGCTTAATAGGGGCGCGGATCGCGGGGGACGAGCAGTACTTC | CSSSLIGARIAGDEQYF
TRBJ2-7 | NA | NA | TRBV6-6 | TGTGCCAGCAGTGACTCCCGGGAGACGGATCCGAGCGAGCAGTACTTC | CASSDSRETDPSEQYF
TRBJ2-1 | NA | NA | TRBV27 | TGTGCCAGCAGTTTAAGCGTACGCCCGACCTACAATGAGCAGTTCTTC | CASSLSVRPTYNEQFF
TRBJ1-3 | NA | NA | TRBV28 | TGTGCCAGCAGTTTGGGAGGCTCTGGAAACACCATATATTTT | CASSLGGSGNTIYF
TRBJ1-2 | TRBD1 | NA | TRBV5-1 | TGCGCCAGCAGCCCTACAGGGGCCAACTATGGCTACACCTTC | CASSPTGANYGYTF
TRBJ1-1 | NA | NA | TRBV7-9 | TGTGCCAGCAGCACTCGGACAGCGAACACTGAAGCTTTCTTT | CASSTRTANTEAFF
TRBJ1-3 | NA | few | TRBV9 | TGTGCCAGCAGCGTTACAGATTCTGGAAACACCATATATTTT | CASSVTDSGNTIYF
TRBJ1-1 | NA | NA | TRBV5-6 | TGTGCCAGCAGCTTACGGACACCGCATGGCACTGAAGCTTTCTTT | CASSLRTPHGTEAFF